These 2 T cell receptor beta chains were all obtained from the same sample, sequenced in a study of STAT5B mutations in CD4+ large granular lymphocyte leukemia. Clones were read by immunoSEQ multiplex PCR, and TCRdb kept only the in-frame ones, dropping some. The repertoire has roughly 30,000 clones, 85% to 90% of them found once; the top ten carry 0.4% to 0.5%. Sequenced: CD4+ T cells from blood buffy coats. These receptors were taken from a human donor in good health.

The chain links TRBV2 to TRBJ1-2; D ambiguous. Trimming took 5 bases from V and 5 from J, leaving 12 bases between them. Germline V gene lookup returns CDR1 SNHLY and CDR2 FYNNEI. The CDR3 has 13 residues. CDR3 in DNA: TGTGCCAGCAGTTCTCTCGAGGCTTATGGCTACACCTTC. As protein: CASSSLEAYGYTF.

This clone was detected a few times. The chain joins TRBV5-4 to TRBJ1-3; D may be TRBD1 (5 bases). The CDR3 consists of 16 residues. The germline CDR1 and CDR2 sequences are SGHNT and YYREEE (reference sequence). V was shortened by 0 bases and J by 6 bases, with 16 bases between the two germline ends. The CDR3 coding sequence is TGTGCCAGCAGCTTGGTAGGCAGGGAGGCCTCAAACACCATATATTTT. Protein: CASSLVGREASNTIYF. Variable domain in full (rest from reference TRBV5-4 and TRBJ1-3): ETGVTQSPTHLIKTRGQQVTLRCSSQSGHNTVSWYQQALGQGPQFIFQYYREEENGRGNFPPRFSGLQFPNYSSELNVNALELDDSALYLCASSLVGREASNTIYFGEGSWLTVV.